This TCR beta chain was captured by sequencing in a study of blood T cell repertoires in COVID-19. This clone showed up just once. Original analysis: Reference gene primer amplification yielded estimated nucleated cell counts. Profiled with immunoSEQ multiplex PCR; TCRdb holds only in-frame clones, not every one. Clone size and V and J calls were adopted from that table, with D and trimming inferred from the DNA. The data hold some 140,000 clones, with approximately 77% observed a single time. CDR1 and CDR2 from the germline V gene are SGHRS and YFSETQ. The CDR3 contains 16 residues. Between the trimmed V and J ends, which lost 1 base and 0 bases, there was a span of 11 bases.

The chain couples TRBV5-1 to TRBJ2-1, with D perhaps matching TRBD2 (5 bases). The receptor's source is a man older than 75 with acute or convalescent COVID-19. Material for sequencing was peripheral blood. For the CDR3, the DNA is TGCGCCAGCAGCTTGCCGGGAATTAGCTCCTACAATGAGCAGTTCTTC. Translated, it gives CASSLPGISSYNEQFF.